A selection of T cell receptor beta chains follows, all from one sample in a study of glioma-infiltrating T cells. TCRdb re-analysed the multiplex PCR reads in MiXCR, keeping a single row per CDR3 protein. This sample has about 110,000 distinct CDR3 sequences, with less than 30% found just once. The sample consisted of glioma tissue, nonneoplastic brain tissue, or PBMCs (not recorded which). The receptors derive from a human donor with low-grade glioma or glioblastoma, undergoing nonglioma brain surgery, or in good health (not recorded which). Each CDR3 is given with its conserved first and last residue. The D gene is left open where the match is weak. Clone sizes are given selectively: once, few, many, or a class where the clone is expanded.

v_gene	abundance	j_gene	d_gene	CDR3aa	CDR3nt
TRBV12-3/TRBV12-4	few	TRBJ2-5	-	CASSFAAGPQETQYF	TGTGCCAGCAGTTTTGCGGCAGGCCCACAAGAGACCCAGTACTTC
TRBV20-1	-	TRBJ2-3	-	CSDRNSLNTDTQYF	TGCAGTGATAGAAATAGCTTGAACACAGATACGCAGTATTTT
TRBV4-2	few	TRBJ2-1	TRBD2	CASSQTGLVNEQFF	TGTGCCAGCAGCCAAACGGGACTAGTAAATGAGCAGTTCTTC
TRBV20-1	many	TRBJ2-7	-	CSASVGYEQYF	TGCAGTGCTAGCGTGGGCTACGAGCAGTACTTC
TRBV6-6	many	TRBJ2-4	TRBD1	CASSYSTDRGAIQYF	TGTGCCAGCAGTTACTCGACGGACAGGGGTGCCATTCAGTACTTC
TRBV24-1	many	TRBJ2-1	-	CATSDSPYNEQFF	TGTGCCACCAGTGATTCTCCCTACAATGAGCAGTTCTTC
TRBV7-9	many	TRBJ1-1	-	CASSILRIEAFF	TGTGCCAGCAGCATATTGAGGATTGAAGCTTTCTTT
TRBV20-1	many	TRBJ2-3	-	CSARDRRSLYTDTQYF	TGCAGTGCTAGAGATCGGAGGTCACTTTACACAGATACGCAGTATTTT
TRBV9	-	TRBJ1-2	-	CASVATSGYGYTF	TGTGCCAGCGTAGCTACGTCAGGGTATGGCTACACCTTC
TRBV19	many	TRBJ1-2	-	CASREAANYGYTF	TGTGCCAGTAGGGAGGCGGCCAACTATGGCTACACCTTC
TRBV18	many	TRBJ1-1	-	CASSPSQVNTEAFF	TGTGCCAGCTCACCTTCTCAAGTAAACACTGAAGCTTTCTTT
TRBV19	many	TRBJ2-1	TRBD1	CASGDSSYNEQFF	TGTGCCAGTGGGGACAGCTCCTACAATGAGCAGTTCTTC
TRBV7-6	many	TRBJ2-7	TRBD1	CASSFNRGPDEQYF	TGTGCCAGCAGCTTTAACAGGGGGCCTGACGAGCAGTACTTC
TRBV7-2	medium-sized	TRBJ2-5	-	CASSLVETQYF	TGTGCCAGCAGTTTAGTAGAGACCCAGTACTTC
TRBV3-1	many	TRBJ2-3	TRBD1	CASSLKIWDRGEDTQYF	TGTGCCAGCAGCCTCAAGATATGGGACAGGGGTGAAGATACGCAGTATTTT
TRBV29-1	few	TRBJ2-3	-	CSVEGPAGGSPPPDTQYF	TGCAGCGTTGAAGGTCCAGCTGGAGGAAGTCCCCCCCCAGATACGCAGTATTTT
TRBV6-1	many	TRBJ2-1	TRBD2	CASSYPTSGKRNEQFF	TGTGCCAGCAGTTATCCGACTAGCGGGAAGCGAAATGAGCAGTTCTTC
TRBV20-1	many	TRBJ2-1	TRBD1	CSALDRGDEQFF	TGCAGTGCATTGGACAGGGGGGATGAGCAGTTCTTC
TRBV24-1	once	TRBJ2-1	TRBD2	CATSDSPSGSHLSVQFF	TGTGCCACCAGTGATTCTCCTAGCGGGAGCCATCTCTCTGTGCAGTTCTTC
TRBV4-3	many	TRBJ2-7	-	CASSQGGGPYEQYF	TGCGCCAGCAGCCAGGGGGGGGGCCCCTACGAGCAGTACTTC
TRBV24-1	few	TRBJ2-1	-	CATSVEGYNEQFF	TGTGCCACCAGTGTAGAAGGTTACAATGAGCAGTTCTTC
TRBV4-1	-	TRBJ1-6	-	CASSQGYNAYNPPLHF	TGCGCCAGCAGCCAAGGGTATAACGCCTATAATCCACCCCTCCACTTT
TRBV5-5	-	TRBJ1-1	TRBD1	CASSSGTGVYTAFF	TGTGCCAGCAGCTCGGGGACAGGGGTCTATACAGCTTTCTTT
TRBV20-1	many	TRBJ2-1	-	CSAKTTGGTAAYNEQFF	TGCAGTGCTAAGACTACTGGGGGGACCGCCGCATACAATGAGCAGTTCTTC
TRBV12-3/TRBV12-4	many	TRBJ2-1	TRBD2	CASSLLAGGPYNEQFF	TGTGCCAGCAGTCTTCTAGCGGGAGGGCCCTACAATGAGCAGTTCTTC
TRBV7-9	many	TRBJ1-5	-	CASSLIGASIHF	TGTGCCAGCAGCTTAATAGGCGCCAGCATTCATTTT
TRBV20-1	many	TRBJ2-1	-	CSALNERAYNEQFF	TGCAGTGCTTTGAACGAGCGAGCTTACAATGAGCAGTTCTTC
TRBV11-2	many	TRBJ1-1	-	CASSLDSGVVTEAFF	TGTGCCAGCAGCTTAGATAGTGGGGTAGTCACTGAAGCTTTCTTT
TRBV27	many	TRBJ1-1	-	CASSSGLMNTEAFF	TGTGCCAGCAGTTCGGGACTGATGAACACTGAAGCTTTCTTT
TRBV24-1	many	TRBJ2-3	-	CATSDFATLFSTDTQYF	TGTGCCACCAGTGATTTCGCGACACTCTTCAGCACAGATACGCAGTATTTT
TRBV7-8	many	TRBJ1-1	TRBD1	CASSLMGQINTEAFF	TGTGCCAGCAGCTTAATGGGACAGATAAACACTGAAGCTTTCTTT
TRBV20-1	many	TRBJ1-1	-	CSAPQVDTEAFF	TGCAGTGCCCCCCAGGTGGACACTGAAGCTTTCTTT
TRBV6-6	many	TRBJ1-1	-	CASSYSSHMNTEAFF	TGTGCCAGCAGTTACTCGTCACATATGAACACTGAAGCTTTCTTT
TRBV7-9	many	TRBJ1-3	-	CASSLSQERGNTIYF	TGTGCCAGCAGCTTAAGTCAAGAACGAGGAAACACCATATATTTT
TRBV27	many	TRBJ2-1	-	CASSHRDLGGNEQFF	TGTGCCAGCAGTCACAGGGACCTGGGAGGCAATGAGCAGTTCTTC
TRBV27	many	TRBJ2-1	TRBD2	CASSLSGNYNEQFF	TGTGCCAGCAGCCTCAGCGGGAACTACAATGAGCAGTTCTTC
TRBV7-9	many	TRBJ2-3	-	CASSLNLPGDTQYF	TGTGCCAGCAGCTTAAATCTACCGGGAGATACGCAGTATTTT
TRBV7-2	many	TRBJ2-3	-	CASSASGTDTQYF	TGTGCCAGCAGCGCTAGTGGCACAGATACGCAGTATTTT
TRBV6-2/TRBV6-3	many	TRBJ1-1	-	CASRLEGTEAFF	TGTGCCAGCAGATTAGAGGGCACTGAAGCTTTCTTT
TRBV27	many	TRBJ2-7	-	CASSLSRVREDEQYF	TGTGCCAGCAGTTTATCCCGAGTCAGGGAAGACGAGCAGTACTTC
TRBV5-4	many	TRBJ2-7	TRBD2	CASSSGLGSYEQYF	TGTGCCAGCAGCTCCGGACTAGGCTCCTACGAGCAGTACTTC
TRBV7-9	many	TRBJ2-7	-	CASSQVTGIPYEQYF	TGTGCCAGCAGCCAAGTCACAGGGATCCCCTACGAGCAGTACTTC
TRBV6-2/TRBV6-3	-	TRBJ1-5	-	CATLGSNEHQHF	TGTGCCACATTAGGAAGCAATGAGCACCAGCATTTT
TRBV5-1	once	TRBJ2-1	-	CASSLLASVRSYNEQFF	TGCGCCAGCAGCTTACTTGCTAGCGTTCGCTCCTACAATGAGCAGTTCTTC
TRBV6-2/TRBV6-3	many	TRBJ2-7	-	CASRTWESEQYF	TGTGCCAGCAGAACTTGGGAATCCGAGCAGTACTTC
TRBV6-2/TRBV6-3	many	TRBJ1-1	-	CASRYVMNTEAFF	TGTGCCAGCAGATACGTCATGAACACTGAAGCTTTCTTT
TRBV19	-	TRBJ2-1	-	CASSPGPTQWNKQFF	TGTGCCAGTAGTCCGGGACCCACCCAATGGAATAAGCAGTTCTTC
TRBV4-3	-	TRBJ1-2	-	CASSHYGGSDGYTF	TGCGCCAGCAGCCACTACGGGGGTTCGGATGGCTACACCTTC
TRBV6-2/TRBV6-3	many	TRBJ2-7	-	CASSAPGTPDYEQYF	TGTGCCAGCAGTGCGCCCGGGACTCCAGACTACGAGCAGTACTTC
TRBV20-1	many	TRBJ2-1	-	CSALRGGTEQFF	TGCAGTGCCCTCAGGGGGGGAACTGAGCAGTTCTTC